The 18 T cell receptor beta chains below were found in one sample sequenced in a study of CD8+CD57+ T cells in acquired aplastic anemia. TCR beta VDJ combinations and CDR3 sequences were profiled from genomic DNA. MiXCR was run by TCRdb on the reads, yielding one entry per CDR3 protein. The sample has about 200,000 distinct CDR3 sequences, 30% to 35% seen once. Material for sequencing was sorted CD4+, CD8+, or CD8+CD57+ T cells (not recorded which) from PBMCs. The source is a human donor in good health, serving as a control.

This clonotype was counted many times. This chain uses TRBV2 with TRBJ2-7, with 8 bases aligning to TRBD2. V lost 7 bases and J lost 2; bases outside the gene matches: 7. This CDR3 is 14 amino acids long. Germline CDR1 SNHLY, CDR2 FYNNEI. The CDR3 spells CASIMAGGAYEQYF. DNA for the CDR3: TGTGCCAGCATTATGGCGGGAGGAGCCTACGAGCAGTACTTC.

The rearrangement links TRBV12-5 to TRBJ2-5; the match to TRBD2 covers 10 bases. The V and J ends lost 1 base and 5 bases, in that order; junction bases with no gene match: 7. This CDR3 is 16 amino acids long. Germline V gene sequence: CDR1 LGHNT, CDR2 FRNRAP. CDR3 loop: CASGLGLAGARETQYF. CDR3 nucleotides: TGTGCTAGTGGTTTGGGGCTAGCGGGGGCCCGGGAGACCCAGTACTTC.

The chain is built from TRBV15 and TRBJ1-4; D is unclear. This CDR3 has 13 amino acids. V lost 0 bases and J lost 16, with 15 bases in between. Germline CDR1 LNHNV, CDR2 YYDKDF (reference sequence). The chain's CDR3 is CATSRDPATPEFF. The CDR3 region has the DNA TGTGCCACCAGCAGAGATCCTGCCACCCCGGAGTTTTTT.

This clonotype was picked up a small number of times. The chain couples TRBV25-1 to TRBJ1-2; 8 nucleotides match TRBD1. This CDR3 spans 14 amino acids. Per germline, CDR1 MGHDK and CDR2 SYGVNS. V trimming: 2 bases; J trimming: 7 bases; junction bases outside the gene matches: 6. The CDR3 is CASSEGGQGAGYTF. CDR3 nucleotides: TGTGCCAGCAGTGAAGGTGGACAGGGAGCTGGCTACACCTTC.

This clonotype was picked up one time. The chain employs TRBV14 and TRBJ2-7; 7 bases align to TRBD2. The CDR3 length is 17 residues. J was trimmed by 0 bases and V by 7 bases; bases with no gene match: 15. CDR1 is SGHDN, CDR2 FVKESK, per germline. The CDR3 nucleotides are TGTGCCAGCAACCTAGCCGGGACTATTCACTTCTCCTACGAGCAGTACTTC. Protein sequence: CASNLAGTIHFSYEQYF.

The gene calls are TRBV5-4 and TRBJ2-2; no definite D call. V was shortened by 1 base and J by 6 bases, with 16 bases between the two germline ends. Germline V gene sequence: CDR1 SGHNT, CDR2 YYREEE (reference sequence). This CDR3 contains 16 residues. CDR3 loop: CASSLSSRSGAGELFF. CDR3 coding DNA: TGTGCCAGCAGCTTGTCATCACGGAGTGGGGCCGGGGAGCTGTTTTTT.

The chain has TRBV19 and TRBJ2-5; 8 bases agree with TRBD1. Germline V lookup: CDR1 LNHDA, CDR2 SQIVND (reference sequence). V dropped 8 bases and J dropped 2; count of bases not matched to a gene: 10. This CDR3 is built from 15 residues. CDR3 in amino acids: CASCATGERQETQYF. CDR3 DNA sequence: TGTGCCAGTTGCGCGACAGGGGAGAGGCAAGAGACCCAGTACTTC.

The chain couples TRBV24-1 to TRBJ2-3; TRBD1 matches at 8 bases. The V gene's germline CDR1 is KGHDR and CDR2 SFDVKD. This CDR3 spans 15 amino acids. J lost 5 bases, V lost 7 bases, and 10 bases had no gene match. This chain's CDR3 is CATSRRQGLGDTQYF. CDR3 DNA sequence: TGTGCCACCAGCAGGAGACAGGGGTTAGGAGATACGCAGTATTTT.

Details on this clonotype: Possible read error: a much larger clone is one base away. As DNA, the CDR3 is TGTGCCAGCAGTTACAGAGAGGATCAGCCCCAGCATTTT. It codes for CASSYREDQPQHF. The rearrangement joins TRBV6-5 to TRBJ1-5; D is unresolved. The CDR3 loop spans 13 amino acids. CDR1 is MNHEY, CDR2 SVGAGI, per germline. V was trimmed by 2 bases and J by 5 bases, leaving 7 bases between them.

The chain couples TRBV7-9 to TRBJ1-4, with 10 positions matching TRBD1. Trimming cost V 1 base and J 10 bases; bases outside gene matches: 6. The CDR3 runs to 15 residues. The germline gives CDR1 SEHNR, CDR2 FQNEAQ (reference sequence). The CDR3 bases are TGTGCCAGCAGCTTAGTGACAGGGGGCCCGGGAAAACTGTTTTTT. This gives the protein CASSLVTGGPGKLFF. Together with reference TRBV7-9 and TRBJ1-4, the CDR3 gives the full variable domain: DTGVSQNPRHKITKRGQNVTFRCDPISEHNRLYWYRQTLGQGPEFLTYFQNEAQLEKSRLLSDRFSAERPKGSFSTLEIQRTEQGDSAMYLCASSLVTGGPGKLFFGSGTQLSVL.

The J gene is TRBJ1-3, the V gene TRBV20-1, with 11 bases lining up with TRBD1. CDR3 length: 15 residues. The V gene end was trimmed by 3 bases and the J gene end by 3 bases; junction bases not matched to a gene: 4. Germline values: CDR1 DFQATT, CDR2 SNEGSKA (reference sequence). CDR3 nucleotides: TGCAGTGCTAGCGGGGGACAGGGGGGTGGAAACACCATATATTTT. Translated: CSASGGQGGGNTIYF.

This clonotype was detected many times. The chain is built from TRBV20-1 and TRBJ2-7; D may be TRBD1 or TRBD2 (5 bases each). The CDR3 has 14 residues. The V and J ends lost 0 bases and 2 bases respectively, with 11 bases between them. CDR1 and CDR2 from the germline V gene are DFQATT and SNEGSKA (reference sequence). The chain's CDR3 is CSARDRRGPYEQYF. In nucleotides, the CDR3 is TGCAGTGCTAGAGATCGCCGGGGCCCCTACGAGCAGTACTTC.

This clonotype was observed a few times. The chain carries TRBV7-8 and TRBJ2-6; TRBD1 aligns across 8 bases. The CDR3 spans 18 residues. Germline values: CDR1 SGHVS, CDR2 FQNEAQ. J lost 0 bases, V lost 2 bases, and 6 bases had no gene match. CDR3 nucleotides: TGTGCCAGCAGCTTATCGACAGGGGAGTACTCTGGGGCCAACGTCCTGACTTTC. Its translation is CASSLSTGEYSGANVLTF.

The chain has TRBV5-6 and TRBJ2-7; the match to TRBD2 covers 8 bases. CDR3 length: 17 residues. Germline V gives CDR1 SGHDT, CDR2 YYEEEE. Trimming took 2 bases from V and 2 from J; bases not matched to a gene: 12. The DNA of the CDR3 is TGTGCCAGCAGCTTTACAGACCGGGGACTAGGGCCCTACGAGCAGTACTTC. It specifies CASSFTDRGLGPYEQYF.

This clonotype was observed many times. The rearrangement links TRBV25-1 to TRBJ2-7, with D tentatively TRBD1 (6 bases). The CDR3 runs to 15 residues. Deletions cut 6 bases from V and 0 bases from J, with 15 bases between. CDR1 and CDR2 (germline): MGHDK, SYGVNS. The CDR3 loop is CASRGDKANSYEQYF. The CDR3 DNA reads as TGTGCCAGCAGGGGGGACAAGGCCAACTCCTACGAGCAGTACTTC.

This chain uses TRBV10-3 with TRBJ2-3; 11 nucleotides line up with TRBD2. The germline V gene has CDR1 ENHRY and CDR2 SYGVKD. Trimming at V came to 10 bases and at J to 3 bases, leaving 6 bases not matched to a gene. This CDR3 is 14 amino acids long. CDR3 region: CATCRLAGTDTQYF. The CDR3 region has the DNA TGTGCCACCTGTCGACTAGCGGGGACAGATACGCAGTATTTT.

This clonotype was picked up one time. Possible read error: a much larger clone is one base away. V is TRBV11-2 and J is TRBJ2-7; a weak D match, TRBD1 (5 bases). CDR3 length equals 15 residues. The V gene's germline CDR1 is SGHAT and CDR2 FQNNGV. The CDR3 DNA sequence: TGTGCCAGCAGCTTAGATGCACAGGTAGCCTACGGGCAGTACTTC. Its protein is CASSLDAQVAYGQYF.

This clonotype was counted between two and nine times. The genes are TRBV12-3 or TRBV12-4 and TRBJ2-2, with D possibly matching TRBD2 (6 bases). This CDR3 comprises 15 residues. V lost 6 bases, J lost 0 bases, and 11 bases lay in between. DNA of the CDR3: TGTGCCAGCAGCCGACTAGTGCCGAACACCGGGGAGCTGTTTTTT. Protein: CASSRLVPNTGELFF.